The 29 T cell receptor beta chains in this list originate from one sample, sequenced in a study of human T cells and chemical hapten exposure. Using its own MiXCR run on the RACE reads, TCRdb lists one record per CDR3 protein. The data hold about 90,000 distinct CDR3 sequences, with roughly 10% observed a single time. Time point specified: patch test 1, 2 weeks after DPC sensitization. Treatment given: therapeutic diphenylcyclopropenone sensitization with weekly scalp DPC. Sequenced here: whole blood, sampled in connection with sensitization to the hapten diphenylcyclopropenone (DPC). Receptor source: a man in his forties with alopecia areata. Some clones in this sample may be carry-over from other donors' samples.

The chain couples TRBV19 to TRBJ2-1, with 12 nucleotides matching TRBD2. Germline V CDR1 and CDR2: LNHDA, SQIVND (reference sequence). V trimming: 6 bases; J trimming: 13 bases; junction bases outside the gene matches: 13. This CDR3 spans 15 amino acids. CDR3 amino acids: CASRPTSGSNLKQFF. The CDR3 nucleotides read TGTGCCAGTAGGCCGACTAGCGGGAGTAATTTGAAACAGTTCTTC. The full variable domain, in which reference TRBV19 and TRBJ2-1 provide the parts outside the CDR3, is DGGITQSPKYLFRKEGQNVTLSCEQNLNHDAMYWYRQDPGQGLRLIYYSQIVNDFQKGDIAEGYSVSREKKESFPLTVTSAQKNPTAFYLCASRPTSGSNLKQFFGPGTRLTVL.

The chain joins TRBV24-1 to TRBJ2-3, with unresolved D. Trimming removed 4 bases at V and 2 bases at J, with 3 bases between. CDR3 length: 12 residues. CDR1 is KGHDR, CDR2 SFDVKD, per germline. DNA for the CDR3: TGTGCCACCAGTGAGATCACAGATACGCAGTATTTT. Translating gives CATSEITDTQYF.

This clonotype was detected a few times. The chain has TRBV5-1 and TRBJ2-5; 11 nucleotides align to TRBD2. Germline CDR1 reads SGHRS; CDR2 reads YFSETQ. The CDR3 has 16 residues. V lost 4 bases, J lost 1 base, and 6 bases stayed unmatched. The DNA for the CDR3 is TGCGCCAGCAGCCCACCTCTAGCGGGAGGCCAAGAGACCCAGTACTTC. It yields the protein CASSPPLAGGQETQYF.

The table lists this clonotype with a few counts. This chain connects TRBV6-6 to TRBJ2-7; TRBD2 aligns across 9 bases. The CDR3 is 14 residues long. Unmatched junction bases numbered 8, after V lost 4 bases and J lost 7 bases. Germline V gene data show CDR1 as MNHNY and CDR2 as SVGAGI (reference sequence). As DNA, the CDR3 is TGTGCCAGCAGTTTCCCTAGCGGGAAGGGTGAGCAGTACTTC. Amino acid sequence: CASSFPSGKGEQYF.

This chain connects TRBV4-2 to TRBJ2-1; D is possibly TRBD2 (6 bases). Germline-derived CDR1 and CDR2 are LGHNA and YNFKEQ. The CDR3 contains 20 residues. The ends were cut back, 3 bases at V and 6 bases at J, with 30 bases in the middle. The DNA of the CDR3 is TGTGCCAGCAGCCAGCCCCTAAACGTCCTAGCGCCTCCAGGGTTCAATGAGCAGTTCTTC. It encodes CASSQPLNVLAPPGFNEQFF.

For the CDR3, the DNA is TGTGCCTGGAGTGGGGGAAGCGGGAGGAAGTTTTATGAGCAGTTCTTC. Its protein is CAWSGGSGRKFYEQFF. J is TRBJ2-1 and V is TRBV30; 9 nucleotides align to TRBD2. Losses at the gene ends were 1 base for V and 8 bases for J; bases not matched to a gene: 12. The CDR3 length is 16 residues. From germline, CDR1 is GTSNPN and CDR2 SVGIG (reference sequence).

This clonotype was detected ten times or more. This chain joins TRBV30 and TRBJ1-2, with D perhaps matching TRBD1 (5 bases). V shed 0 bases and J shed 4 bases, with 15 bases lying between them. The CDR3 loop spans 15 amino acids. Germline V gene sequence: CDR1 GTSNPN, CDR2 SVGIG (reference sequence). The CDR3 sequence is CAWSVFEAGPYGYTF. The CDR3 DNA reads as TGTGCCTGGAGTGTATTTGAAGCAGGGCCCTATGGCTACACCTTC.

This clonotype has just a few counts. The chain uses TRBV18 and TRBJ1-1; D possibly corresponds to TRBD1 (5 bases). The CDR3 spans 14 residues. Looked up from germline, CDR1 is KGHSH and CDR2 is LQKENI. V was clipped by 3 bases and J by 2 bases, with 10 bases between them. The CDR3 here is CASSPRQSNTEAFF. CDR3 sequence (DNA): TGTGCCAGCTCACCCCGACAGAGCAACACTGAAGCTTTCTTT.

The chain couples TRBV7-2 to TRBJ2-7; 10 bases align to TRBD2. In germline, CDR1 is SGHTA, CDR2 FQGNSA. J lost 8 bases, V lost 5 bases, and 9 bases had no gene match. This CDR3 has 14 amino acids. The CDR3 region has the DNA TGTGCCAGCAGCCAGACTAGCGGGTCCTTGAAGCAGTACGTC. Amino acid sequence: CASSQTSGSLKQYV.

The CDR3 sequence: CASSLVAASGYYEQYF. The DNA of the CDR3 is TGTGCCAGCAGCTTAGTGGCGGCTAGCGGATACTACGAGCAGTACTTC. V gene TRBV7-2 combines with J gene TRBJ2-7; TRBD2 matches 7 bases. CDR1 SGHTA and CDR2 FQGNSA come from the germline V gene. With V trimmed by 1 base and J by 3 bases, 9 bases remained unmatched. The CDR3 has 16 residues.

This clonotype was detected only a few times. The chain links TRBV4-2 to TRBJ2-7; TRBD1 is a possible D gene (6 bases). CDR3 length: 15 amino acids. Trimming left V 5 bases short and J 4 bases short, with 18 bases between. Germline lookup yields CDR1 LGHNA and CDR2 YNFKEQ. The DNA of the CDR3 is TGTGCCAGCAGCGCCACCGGGACACGGGCTTACGAGCAGTACTTC. Its translation is CASSATGTRAYEQYF.

This rearrangement joins TRBV30 to TRBJ1-2; 7 bases match TRBD1. The J segment lost 4 bases and the V segment lost 3 bases, leaving 8 bases of the junction unmatched. This CDR3 is 14 amino acids long. Per germline, CDR1 GTSNPN and CDR2 SVGIG (reference sequence). The CDR3 DNA follows: TGTGCCTGGAGGGAGACAGGGATGGGCTATGGCTACACCTTC. Translation gives CAWRETGMGYGYTF.

In its sample, this clonotype was seen a few times. J is TRBJ1-5 and V is TRBV15, with D perhaps matching TRBD1 (5 bases). In germline, CDR1 is LNHNV, CDR2 YYDKDF (reference sequence). V lost 2 bases and J lost 6, with 17 bases in between. The CDR3 has 16 residues. The CDR3, as DNA: TGTGCCACCAGCAGACTGCTGGGGGTGGGAGCTCAGCCCCAGCATTTT. This sequence encodes CATSRLLGVGAQPQHF.

CDR3: CASSRTQDTSDTQYF. Written as DNA, the CDR3 is TGCGCCAGCAGCCGGACTCAGGATACGTCAGATACGCAGTATTTT. This sequence joins TRBV5-1 and TRBJ2-3; tentatively, D is TRBD2 (5 bases). The germline V gene encodes CDR1 SGHRS and CDR2 YFSETQ. V lost 4 bases and J lost 4, with 16 bases in between. The CDR3 covers 15 residues.

The chain has TRBV6-2 or TRBV6-3 and TRBJ2-1; D unresolved. This CDR3 has 14 residues. V was trimmed by 9 bases and J by 7 bases, leaving 19 bases between them. CDR1 and CDR2 from the germline V gene are MNHEY and SVGEGT. This CDR3 reads CASCRSFPVNEQFF. The CDR3 coding sequence is TGTGCCAGTTGTCGGTCGTTTCCCGTTAATGAGCAGTTCTTC.

This clonotype was found many times. The gene calls are TRBV12-3 or TRBV12-4 and TRBJ1-2; D may be TRBD1 (5 bases). The CDR3 runs to 14 residues. The V end lost 6 bases, the J end lost 4 bases, and 15 bases lay between the germline ends. CDR3 sequence reads: CASSPSGLSYGYTF. DNA for the CDR3: TGTGCCAGCAGCCCTTCGGGACTGAGCTATGGCTACACCTTC.

V usage is TRBV7-2 and J usage is TRBJ2-1; D gene uncertain. CDR1 and CDR2 (germline): SGHTA, FQGNSA. V was clipped by 2 bases and J by 7 bases, with 15 bases between them. The CDR3 is 15 amino acids. The CDR3 DNA follows: TGTGCCAGCAGCTTAAGCACCAGTCAACGGAATGAGCAGTTCTTC. It yields the protein CASSLSTSQRNEQFF. Supplemented by reference TRBV7-2 and TRBJ2-1, the full variable domain reads GAGVSQSPSNKVTEKGKDVELRCDPISGHTALYWYRQSLGQGLEFLIYFQGNSAPDKSGLPSDRFSAERTGGSVSTLTIQRTQQEDSAVYLCASSLSTSQRNEQFFGPGTRLTVL.

V gene TRBV28 combines with J gene TRBJ2-3; perhaps TRBD2 as D (5 bases). Between the trimmed V and J ends, which lost 5 bases and 6 bases, there was a span of 6 bases. CDR1 is MDHEN, CDR2 SYDVKM, per germline. The CDR3 extends over 11 amino acids. CDR3 residues: CASSRGDTQYF. The CDR3 coding sequence is TGTGCCAGCAGTCGAGGGGATACGCAGTATTTT. Supplemented by reference TRBV28 and TRBJ2-3, the full variable domain reads DVKVTQSSRYLVKRTGEKVFLECVQDMDHENMFWYRQDPGLGLRLIYFSYDVKMKEKGDIPEGYSVSREKKERFSLILESASTNQTSMYLCASSRGDTQYFGPGTRLTVL.

This clonotype was detected only a few times. V and J are TRBV18 and TRBJ2-3, with D tentatively TRBD1 or TRBD2 (6 bases each). With 2 bases removed from V and 2 bases from J, the gap between germline ends came to 14 bases. The CDR3 runs 16 residues. Germline V gene sequence: CDR1 KGHSH, CDR2 LQKENI. The CDR3 loop is CASSPRGAGPTDTQYF. CDR3 nucleotide sequence: TGTGCCAGCTCACCAAGGGGGGCGGGCCCCACAGATACGCAGTATTTT.

The chain joins TRBV6-5 to TRBJ1-1, with D unclear. The germline gives CDR1 MNHEY, CDR2 SVGAGI. There are 12 residues in the CDR3. V lost 5 bases and J lost 1, with 5 bases in between. This CDR3 is CASSRQNTEAFF. CDR3 in DNA: TGTGCCAGCAGTCGACAGAACACTGAAGCTTTCTTT.

Ten or more counts support this clonotype. The gene calls are TRBV29-1 and TRBJ2-3; TRBD2 matches at 8 bases. Germline V gene data show CDR1 as SQVTM and CDR2 as ANQGSEA. This CDR3 contains 13 residues. V dropped 8 bases and J dropped 5; count of bases not matched to a gene: 9. The chain's CDR3 is CSTVGGAGDTQYF. The CDR3 nucleotides read TGCAGCACAGTCGGGGGGGCGGGAGATACGCAGTATTTT.

The J gene is TRBJ2-5, the V gene TRBV6-5; D call uncertain. Trimming stripped 2 bases from V and 2 bases from J, with 9 bases between. Per the germline V gene, CDR1 is MNHEY and CDR2 is SVGAGI. The CDR3 sequence is 14 residues long. CDR3 in DNA: TGTGCCAGCAGTTACGGACCCCTGCAAGAGACCCAGTACTTC. The encoded protein is CASSYGPLQETQYF.

Only a few counts were recorded for this clonotype. The genes are TRBV14 and TRBJ2-7; D tentatively fits TRBD1 or TRBD2 (5 bases each). Looked up from germline, CDR1 is SGHDN and CDR2 is FVKESK. Trimming removed 5 bases at V and 5 bases at J, with 19 bases between. This CDR3 contains 15 residues. This CDR3 is CASSDGPNGDDEQYF. CDR3 nucleotide sequence: TGTGCCAGCAGCGACGGCCCGAATGGGGACGACGAGCAGTACTTC. The full variable domain, in which reference TRBV14 and TRBJ2-7 provide the parts outside the CDR3, is EAGVTQFPSHSVIEKGQTVTLRCDPISGHDNLYWYRRVMGKEIKFLLHFVKESKQDESGMPNNRFLAERTGGTYSTLKVQPAELEDSGVYFCASSDGPNGDDEQYFGPGTRLTVT.

The J gene is TRBJ2-1, the V gene TRBV6-2 or TRBV6-3; D call uncertain. V lost 2 bases, J lost 6 bases, and 8 bases lay in between. The CDR3 has 13 residues. CDR1 and CDR2 from the germline V gene are MNHEY and SVGEGT. CDR3 sequence reads: CASSYPASNEQFF. The CDR3, as DNA: TGTGCCAGCAGTTACCCTGCCTCCAATGAGCAGTTCTTC.

The J gene is TRBJ2-7, the V gene TRBV10-2, with 9 bases aligning to TRBD2. This CDR3 is built from 16 residues. The germline V gene has CDR1 WSHSY and CDR2 SAAADI. In DNA form, the CDR3 reads TGCGCCAGCAGCGAGTGGGGGGTAGCGGGAGCCTACGAGCAGTACGTC. Residues: CASSEWGVAGAYEQYV.

This chain joins TRBV2 and TRBJ1-1; perhaps TRBD1 as D (5 bases). Germline CDR1 is SNHLY and CDR2 is FYNNEI. CDR3 length: 13 residues. V gave up 10 bases and J gave up 5 bases, with 17 bases separating them. The CDR3 spells CATEAQGNTEAFF. CDR3 DNA sequence: TGTGCCACCGAGGCGCAGGGTAATACTGAAGCTTTCTTT.

Only a few counts were recorded for this clonotype. J is TRBJ1-5 and V is TRBV6-1, with 7 bases identical to TRBD1. The germline V gene encodes CDR1 MNHNS and CDR2 SASEGT. The CDR3 runs 17 residues. V shed 2 bases, J shed 0 bases, and the junction held 7 bases outside the gene matches. Here the CDR3 DNA reads TGTGCCAGCAGTGAACCGGGACAGAAGGTTAGCAATCAGCCCCAGCATTTT. This sequence encodes CASSEPGQKVSNQPQHF.

The rearrangement links TRBV29-1 to TRBJ1-1, with D possibly TRBD1 on 6 matching bases. The CDR3 is 13 residues long. Germline V gives CDR1 SQVTM, CDR2 ANQGSEA. Trimming took off 4 bases at V and 5 bases at J, with 14 bases between the two ends. This CDR3 reads CSVAQGWGTEAFF. The CDR3 coding sequence is TGCAGCGTTGCGCAGGGGTGGGGGACTGAAGCTTTCTTT.

This clonotype was seen a handful of times. The gene calls are TRBV20-1 and TRBJ2-3; D might be TRBD2 (5 bases). Germline CDR1 DFQATT, CDR2 SNEGSKA (reference sequence). V was trimmed by 0 bases and J by 0 bases, leaving 13 bases between them. CDR3 length: 16 residues. CDR3 DNA sequence: TGCAGTGCTAGAGATCCCAGCGGTTCTAGCACAGATACGCAGTATTTT. It translates to CSARDPSGSSTDTQYF.